This section outlines one TCR beta chain sequence together with its context. This record comes from a study of technical replicates of blood from four donors. Here immunoSEQ multiplex PCR was the method, and the copy in TCRdb shows in-frame clones only, minus some. The repertoire holds over 90,000 clones, with 95% as singletons. The length of the CDR3 is 15 residues. V was shortened by 4 bases and J by 5 bases, with 17 bases between the two germline ends. In germline, CDR1 is SEHNR, CDR2 FQNEAQ (reference sequence). The TCR sequence derives from a human donor in good health. Sequencing input: T cells isolated from PBMCs. The chain carries TRBV7-9 and TRBJ1-1, with TRBD1 as a possible D gene (5 bases). The CDR3, as DNA: TGTGCCAGCAGCTCCCCGTCCGGGGCGGGGACTGAAGCTTTCTTT. Its translation: CASSSPSGAGTEAFF.